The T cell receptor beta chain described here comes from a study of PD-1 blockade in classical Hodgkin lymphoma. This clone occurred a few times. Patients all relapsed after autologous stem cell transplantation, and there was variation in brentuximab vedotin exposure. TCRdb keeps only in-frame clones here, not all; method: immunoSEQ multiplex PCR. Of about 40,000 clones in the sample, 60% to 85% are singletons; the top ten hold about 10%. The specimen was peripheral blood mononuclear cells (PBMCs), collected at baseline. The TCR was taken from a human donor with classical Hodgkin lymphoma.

Written as DNA, the CDR3 is TGTGCCAGCAGCTTGACTAGCGGGATTTTTGGAGATACGCAGTATTTT. It encodes CASSLTSGIFGDTQYF. The gene calls are TRBV5-4 and TRBJ2-3, with 10 bases that match TRBD2. The germline V gene has CDR1 SGHNT and CDR2 YYREEE (reference sequence). The CDR3 sequence is 16 residues long. The trim removed 1 base at V and 5 bases at J, leaving 7 bases unmatched.